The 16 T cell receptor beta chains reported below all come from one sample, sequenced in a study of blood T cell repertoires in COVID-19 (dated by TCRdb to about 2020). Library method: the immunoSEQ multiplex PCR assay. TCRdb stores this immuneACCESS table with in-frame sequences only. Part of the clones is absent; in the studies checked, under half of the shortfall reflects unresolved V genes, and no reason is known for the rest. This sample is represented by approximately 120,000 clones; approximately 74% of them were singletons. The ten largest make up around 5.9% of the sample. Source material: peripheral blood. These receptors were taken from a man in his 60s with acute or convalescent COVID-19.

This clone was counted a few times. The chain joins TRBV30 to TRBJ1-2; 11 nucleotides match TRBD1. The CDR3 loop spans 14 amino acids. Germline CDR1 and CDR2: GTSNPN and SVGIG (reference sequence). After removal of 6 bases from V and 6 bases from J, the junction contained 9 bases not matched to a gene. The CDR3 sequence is CACQDRGRLDGYTF. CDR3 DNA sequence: TGTGCCTGTCAGGACAGGGGGCGGTTGGATGGCTACACCTTC.

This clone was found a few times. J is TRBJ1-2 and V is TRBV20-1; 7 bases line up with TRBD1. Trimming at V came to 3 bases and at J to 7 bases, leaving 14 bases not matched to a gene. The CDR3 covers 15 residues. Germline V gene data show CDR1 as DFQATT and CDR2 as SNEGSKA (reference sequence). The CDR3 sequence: CSASIGGQTWGGYTF. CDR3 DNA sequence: TGCAGTGCTAGTATTGGGGGACAGACATGGGGTGGCTACACCTTC.

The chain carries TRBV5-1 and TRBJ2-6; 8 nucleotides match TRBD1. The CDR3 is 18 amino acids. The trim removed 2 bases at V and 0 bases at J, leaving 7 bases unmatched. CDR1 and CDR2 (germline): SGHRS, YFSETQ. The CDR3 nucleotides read TGCGCCAGCAGCTTCAGGGGACAGGTCTCCTCTGGGGCCAACGTCCTGACTTTC. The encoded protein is CASSFRGQVSSGANVLTF.

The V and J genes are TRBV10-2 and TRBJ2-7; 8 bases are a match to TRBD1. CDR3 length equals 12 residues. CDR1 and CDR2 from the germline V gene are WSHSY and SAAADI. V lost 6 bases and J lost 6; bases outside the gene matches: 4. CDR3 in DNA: TGCGCCAGCAGCCAAGACAGGGGCGAGCAGTACTTC. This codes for CASSQDRGEQYF.

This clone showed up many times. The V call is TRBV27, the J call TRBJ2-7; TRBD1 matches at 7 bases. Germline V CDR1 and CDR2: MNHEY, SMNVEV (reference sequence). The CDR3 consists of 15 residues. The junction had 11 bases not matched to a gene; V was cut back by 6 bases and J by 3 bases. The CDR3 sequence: CASRISTGLDYEQYF. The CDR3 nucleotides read TGTGCCAGCAGAATATCGACAGGGTTGGACTACGAGCAGTACTTC.

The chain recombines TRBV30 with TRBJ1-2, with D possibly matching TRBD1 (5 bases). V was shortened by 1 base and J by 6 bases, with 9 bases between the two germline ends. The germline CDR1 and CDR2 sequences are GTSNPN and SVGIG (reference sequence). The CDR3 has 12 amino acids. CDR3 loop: CAWSARVDGYTF. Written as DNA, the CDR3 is TGTGCCTGGAGTGCCAGGGTCGATGGCTACACCTTC.

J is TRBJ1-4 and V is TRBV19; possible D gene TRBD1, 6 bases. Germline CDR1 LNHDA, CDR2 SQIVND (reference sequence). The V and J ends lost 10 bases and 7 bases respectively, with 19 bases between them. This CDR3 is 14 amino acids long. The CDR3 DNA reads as TGTGCCACCCGAGGTGGGGGCTTACTTGAAAAACTGTTTTTT. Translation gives CATRGGGLLEKLFF.

CDR3 in amino acids: CASSSLGGASNEKLFF. The CDR3 DNA reads TGTGCCAGCAGTTCACTCGGGGGGGCAAGTAATGAAAAACTGTTTTTT. The chain has TRBV6-5 and TRBJ1-4, with D possibly TRBD1 on 6 matching bases. CDR1 and CDR2 (germline): MNHEY, SVGAGI. The length of the CDR3 is 16 residues. V was pared by 4 bases and J by 4 bases, with 16 bases between.

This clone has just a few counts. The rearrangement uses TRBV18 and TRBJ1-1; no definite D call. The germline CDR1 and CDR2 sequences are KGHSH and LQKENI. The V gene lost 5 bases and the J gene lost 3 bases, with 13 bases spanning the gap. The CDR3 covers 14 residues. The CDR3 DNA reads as TGTGCCAGCTCATCCTCGGGAGGGTACACTGAAGCTTTCTTT. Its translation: CASSSSGGYTEAFF.

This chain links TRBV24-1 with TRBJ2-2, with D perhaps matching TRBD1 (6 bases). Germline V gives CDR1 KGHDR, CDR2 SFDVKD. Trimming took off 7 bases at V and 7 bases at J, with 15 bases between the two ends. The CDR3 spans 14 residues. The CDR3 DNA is TGTGCCACCAGCGGTACAGGGATAGGCGGGGAGCTGTTTTTT. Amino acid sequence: CATSGTGIGGELFF.

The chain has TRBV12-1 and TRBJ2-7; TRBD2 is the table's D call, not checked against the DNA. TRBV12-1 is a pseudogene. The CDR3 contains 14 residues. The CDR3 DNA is TGTGCCAGCAGCTTTGGGAGGAGGGCCGGCGAGCAGTACTTC. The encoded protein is CASSFGRRAGEQYF.

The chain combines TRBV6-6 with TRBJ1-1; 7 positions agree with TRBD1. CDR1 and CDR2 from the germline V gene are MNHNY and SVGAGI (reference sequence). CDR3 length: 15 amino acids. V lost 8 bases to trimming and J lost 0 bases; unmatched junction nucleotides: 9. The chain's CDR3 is CASAYRGGVNTEAFF. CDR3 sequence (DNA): TGTGCCAGCGCATACAGGGGTGGCGTGAACACTGAAGCTTTCTTT.

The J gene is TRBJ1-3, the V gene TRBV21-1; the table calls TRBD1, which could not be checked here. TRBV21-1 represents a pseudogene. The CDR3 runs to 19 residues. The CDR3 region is CASSLLYTGPVCPGNTIYF. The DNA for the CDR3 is TGTGCCAGCTCCTTGCTTTATACAGGCCCAGTTTGCCCTGGAAACACCATATATTTT.

The CDR3 loop is CASSRDRGPSGANVLTF. As DNA, the CDR3 is TGTGCCAGCAGTAGGGACAGGGGCCCCTCTGGGGCCAACGTCCTGACTTTC. The chain carries TRBV27 and TRBJ2-6; TRBD1 aligns across 10 bases. The germline V gene has CDR1 MNHEY and CDR2 SMNVEV (reference sequence). Losses at the gene ends were 5 bases for V and 0 bases for J; bases not matched to a gene: 4. The CDR3 spans 17 residues.

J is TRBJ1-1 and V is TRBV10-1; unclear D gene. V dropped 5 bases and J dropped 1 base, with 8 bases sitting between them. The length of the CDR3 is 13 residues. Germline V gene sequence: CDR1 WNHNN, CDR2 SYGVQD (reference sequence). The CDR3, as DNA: TGCGCCAGCAGTAAGGGAGCGAACACTGAAGCTTTCTTT. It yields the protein CASSKGANTEAFF.

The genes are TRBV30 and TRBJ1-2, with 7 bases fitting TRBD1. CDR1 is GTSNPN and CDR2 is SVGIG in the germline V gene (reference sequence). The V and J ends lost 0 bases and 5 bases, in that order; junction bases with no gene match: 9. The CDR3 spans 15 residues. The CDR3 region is CAWSVRARGRYGYTF. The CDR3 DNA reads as TGTGCCTGGAGTGTACGGGCCAGGGGGAGATATGGCTACACCTTC.